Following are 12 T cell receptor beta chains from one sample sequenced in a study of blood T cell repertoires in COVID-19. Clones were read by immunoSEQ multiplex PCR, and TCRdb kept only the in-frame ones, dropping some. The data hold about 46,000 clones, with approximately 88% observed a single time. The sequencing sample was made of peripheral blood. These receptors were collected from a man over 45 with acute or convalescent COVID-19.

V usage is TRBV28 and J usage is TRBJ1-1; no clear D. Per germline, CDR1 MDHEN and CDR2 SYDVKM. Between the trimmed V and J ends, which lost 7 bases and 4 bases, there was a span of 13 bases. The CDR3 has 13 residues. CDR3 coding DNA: TGTGCCAGCACCCCGAGGCGGGGCACTGAAGCTTTCTTT. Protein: CASTPRRGTEAFF.

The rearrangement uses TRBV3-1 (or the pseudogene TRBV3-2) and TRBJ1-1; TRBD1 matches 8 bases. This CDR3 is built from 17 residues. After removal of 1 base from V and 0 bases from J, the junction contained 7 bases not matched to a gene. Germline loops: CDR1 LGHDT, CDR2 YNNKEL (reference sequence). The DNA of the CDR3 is TGTGCCAGCAGCCAAGGCGGGACAGGTTACATGAACACTGAAGCTTTCTTT. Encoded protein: CASSQGGTGYMNTEAFF.

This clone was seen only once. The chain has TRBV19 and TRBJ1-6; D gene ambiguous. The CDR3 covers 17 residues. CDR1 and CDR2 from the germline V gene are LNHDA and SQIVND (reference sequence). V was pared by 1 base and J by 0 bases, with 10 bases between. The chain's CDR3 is CASSIVARSSYNSPLHF. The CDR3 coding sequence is TGTGCCAGTAGTATAGTTGCCCGGAGCTCCTATAATTCACCCCTCCACTTT.

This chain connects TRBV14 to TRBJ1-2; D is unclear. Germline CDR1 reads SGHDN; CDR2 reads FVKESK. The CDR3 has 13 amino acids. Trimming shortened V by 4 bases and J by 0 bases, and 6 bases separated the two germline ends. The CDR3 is CASSRGANYGYTF. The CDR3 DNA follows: TGTGCCAGCAGCCGCGGCGCTAACTATGGCTACACCTTC.

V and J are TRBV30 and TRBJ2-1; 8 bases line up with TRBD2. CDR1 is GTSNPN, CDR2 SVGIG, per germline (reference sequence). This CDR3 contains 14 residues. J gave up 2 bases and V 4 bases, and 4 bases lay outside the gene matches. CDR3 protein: CAWTSGLAYNEQFF. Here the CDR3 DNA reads TGTGCCTGGACCTCGGGACTAGCCTACAATGAGCAGTTCTTC.

The CDR3 is CARRTGNEQFF. The DNA of the CDR3 is TGTGCCAGGAGAACAGGAAATGAGCAGTTCTTC. The gene calls are TRBV2 and TRBJ2-1, with TRBD1 as a possible D gene (5 bases). Germline V lookup: CDR1 SNHLY, CDR2 FYNNEI. The CDR3 spans 11 residues. The V gene lost 9 bases and the J gene lost 7 bases, with 10 bases spanning the gap. Drawing the rest from reference TRBV2 and TRBJ2-1, the complete variable domain is EPEVTQTPSHQVTQMGQEVILRCVPISNHLYFYWYRQILGQKVEFLVSFYNNEISEKSEIFDDQFSVERPDGSNFTLKIRSTKLEDSAMYFCARRTGNEQFFGPGTRLTVL.

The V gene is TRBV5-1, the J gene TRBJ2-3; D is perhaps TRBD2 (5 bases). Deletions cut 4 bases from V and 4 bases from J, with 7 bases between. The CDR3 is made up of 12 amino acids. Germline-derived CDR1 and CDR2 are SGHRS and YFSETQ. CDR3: CASSLGADTQYF. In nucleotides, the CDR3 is TGCGCCAGCAGCCTCGGGGCAGATACGCAGTATTTT.

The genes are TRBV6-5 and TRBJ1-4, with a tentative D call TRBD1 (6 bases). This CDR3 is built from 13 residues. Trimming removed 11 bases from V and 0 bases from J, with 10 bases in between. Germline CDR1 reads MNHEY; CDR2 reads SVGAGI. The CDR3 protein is CAVRQATNEKLFF. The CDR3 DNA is TGTGCCGTCCGACAGGCAACTAATGAAAAACTGTTTTTT.

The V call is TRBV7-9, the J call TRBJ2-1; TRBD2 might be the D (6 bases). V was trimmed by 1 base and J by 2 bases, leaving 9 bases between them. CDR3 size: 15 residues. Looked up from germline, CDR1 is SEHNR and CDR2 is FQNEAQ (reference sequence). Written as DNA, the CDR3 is TGTGCCAGCAGCTTAGTGGCGGGGACCTACAATGAGCAGTTCTTC. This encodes CASSLVAGTYNEQFF.

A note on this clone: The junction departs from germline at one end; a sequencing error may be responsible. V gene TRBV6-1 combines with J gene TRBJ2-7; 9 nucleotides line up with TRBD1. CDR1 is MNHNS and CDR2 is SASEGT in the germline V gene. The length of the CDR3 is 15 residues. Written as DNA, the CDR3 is TGTGCCAGCACTGAAGTAGGGACAGGGACCTACGAGCAGTACTTC. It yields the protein CASTEVGTGTYEQYF.

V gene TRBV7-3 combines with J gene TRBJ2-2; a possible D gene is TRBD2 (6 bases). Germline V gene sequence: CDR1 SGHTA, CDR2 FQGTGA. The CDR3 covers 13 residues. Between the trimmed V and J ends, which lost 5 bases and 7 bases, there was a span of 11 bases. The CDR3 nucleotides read TGTGCCAGCAGCAACCCCGGGGGCGGGGAGCTGTTTTTT. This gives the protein CASSNPGGGELFF.

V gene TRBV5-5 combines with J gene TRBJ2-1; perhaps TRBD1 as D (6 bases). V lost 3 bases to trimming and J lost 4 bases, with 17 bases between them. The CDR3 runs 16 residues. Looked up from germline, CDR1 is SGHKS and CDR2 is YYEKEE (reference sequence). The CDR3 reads CASSSDHRVWYNEQFF. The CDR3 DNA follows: TGTGCCAGCAGCTCCGACCACAGGGTGTGGTACAATGAGCAGTTCTTC.